This TCR beta chain emerged from a study (dated by TCRdb to 2015 to 2016). Libraries were made using RT-PCR. Sequencing was carried out with an Illumina MiSeq. Using fastp at Q25 and MiXCR, TCRdb reprocessed the public reads and kept productive beta chains. Each entry merges the rows of one CDR3 protein and shows their most common DNA and genes. This sample gives more than 600,000 distinct CDR3 sequences in total; over 12% of them show up just once. The ten largest make up 3.6% of the sample. As regards this clonotype: What this receptor recognizes is not known. Nothing much larger sits one base from this clone, and base qualities are not available.

V is clipped by 3 bases and J by 3 bases, and the sequence between their germline boundaries is 10 bases long. The CDR3 runs 13 residues from the cysteine to the phenylalanine. The entry retains the CDR3 DNA only, 39 bases that are in frame from base 1. From the germline V gene (reference sequence), CDR1 is DFQATT and CDR2 is SNEGSKA. The chain uses TRBV20-1 and TRBJ2-3; the D gene identity is not certain. The origin of this receptor is a female donor in good health, serving as a healthy control. The sample comprised memory CD4+ T cells from blood. In nucleotide form, the sequence is TGCAGTGCTAGCTCGGGTTTTACAGATACGCAGTATTTT. Its protein product is CSASSGFTDTQYF.